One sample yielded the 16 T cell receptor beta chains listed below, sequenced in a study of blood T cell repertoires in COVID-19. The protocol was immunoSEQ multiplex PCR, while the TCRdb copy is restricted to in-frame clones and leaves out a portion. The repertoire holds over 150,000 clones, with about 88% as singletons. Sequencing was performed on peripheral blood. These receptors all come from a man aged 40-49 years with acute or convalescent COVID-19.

CDR3 in amino acids: CASSQDGLVTGSATNEKLFF. Here the CDR3 DNA reads TGCGCCAGCAGCCAAGATGGGTTGGTGACAGGGTCTGCAACTAATGAAAAACTGTTTTTT. The chain is built from TRBV4-3 and TRBJ1-4; TRBD1 aligns across 7 bases. Trimming at V came to 0 bases and at J to 0 bases, leaving 13 bases not matched to a gene. CDR1 LGHNA and CDR2 YSLEER come from the germline V gene. The CDR3 is 20 residues long.

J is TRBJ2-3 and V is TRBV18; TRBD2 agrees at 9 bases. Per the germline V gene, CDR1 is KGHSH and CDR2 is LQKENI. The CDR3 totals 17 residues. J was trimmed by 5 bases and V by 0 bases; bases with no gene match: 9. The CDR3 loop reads CASSPPEAGGLQDTQYF. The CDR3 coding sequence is TGTGCCAGCTCACCACCCGAGGCGGGGGGGCTTCAAGATACGCAGTATTTT.

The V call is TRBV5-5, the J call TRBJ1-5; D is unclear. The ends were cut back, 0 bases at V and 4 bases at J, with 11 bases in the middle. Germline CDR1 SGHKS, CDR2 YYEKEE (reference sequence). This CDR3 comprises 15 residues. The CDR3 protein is CASSLGPEVNQPQHF. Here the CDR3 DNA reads TGTGCCAGCAGCTTGGGGCCCGAGGTGAATCAGCCCCAGCATTTT.

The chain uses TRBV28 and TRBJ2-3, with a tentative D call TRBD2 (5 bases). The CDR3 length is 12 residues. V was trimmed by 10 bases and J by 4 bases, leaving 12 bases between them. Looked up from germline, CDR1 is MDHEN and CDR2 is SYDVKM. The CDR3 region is CATSERADTQYF. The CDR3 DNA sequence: TGTGCCACCTCGGAGAGGGCAGATACGCAGTATTTT. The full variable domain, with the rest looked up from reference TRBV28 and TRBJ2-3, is DVKVTQSSRYLVKRTGEKVFLECVQDMDHENMFWYRQDPGLGLRLIYFSYDVKMKEKGDIPEGYSVSREKKERFSLILESASTNQTSMYLCATSERADTQYFGPGTRLTVL.

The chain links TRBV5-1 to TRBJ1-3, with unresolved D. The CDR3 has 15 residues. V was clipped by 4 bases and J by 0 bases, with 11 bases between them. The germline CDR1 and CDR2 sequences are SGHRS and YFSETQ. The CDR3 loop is CASSLTEPSGNTIYF. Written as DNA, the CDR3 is TGCGCCAGCAGCCTTACAGAGCCCTCTGGAAACACCATATATTTT.

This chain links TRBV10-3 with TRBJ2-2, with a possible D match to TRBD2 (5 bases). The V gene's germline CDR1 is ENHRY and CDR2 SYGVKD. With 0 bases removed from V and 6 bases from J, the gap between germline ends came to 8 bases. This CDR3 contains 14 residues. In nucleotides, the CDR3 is TGTGCCATCAGTGAGTCAGGAGGTCCCGGGGAGCTGTTTTTT. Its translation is CAISESGGPGELFF.

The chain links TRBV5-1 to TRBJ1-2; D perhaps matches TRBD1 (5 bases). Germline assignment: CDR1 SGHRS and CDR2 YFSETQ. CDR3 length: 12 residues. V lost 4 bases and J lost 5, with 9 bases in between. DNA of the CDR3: TGCGCCAGCAGCGCGGGACTATATGGCTACACCTTC. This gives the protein CASSAGLYGYTF.

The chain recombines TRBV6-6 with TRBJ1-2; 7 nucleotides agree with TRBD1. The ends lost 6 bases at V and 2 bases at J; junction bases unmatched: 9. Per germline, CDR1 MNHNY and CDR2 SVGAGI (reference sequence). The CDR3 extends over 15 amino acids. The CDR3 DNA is TGTGCCAGCAGGCCCGACAGGGTGACCAACTATGGCTACACCTTC. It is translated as CASRPDRVTNYGYTF.

CDR3 sequence reads: CASSQTGTRYGYTF. The DNA of the CDR3 is TGTGCCAGCAGCCAGACCGGGACACGTTATGGCTACACCTTC. The chain joins TRBV2 to TRBJ1-2; D possibly corresponds to TRBD1 (6 bases). The germline V and J ends were trimmed by 6 bases and 5 bases, with 16 bases remaining between them. The V gene's germline CDR1 is SNHLY and CDR2 FYNNEI. This CDR3 contains 14 residues.

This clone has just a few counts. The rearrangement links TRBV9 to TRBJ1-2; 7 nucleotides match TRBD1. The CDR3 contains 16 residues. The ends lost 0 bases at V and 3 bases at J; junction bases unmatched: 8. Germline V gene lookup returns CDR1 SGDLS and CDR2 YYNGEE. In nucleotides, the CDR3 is TGTGCCAGCAGCGTAGGGTCAACAGGGGTCCACTATGGCTACACCTTC. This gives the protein CASSVGSTGVHYGYTF.

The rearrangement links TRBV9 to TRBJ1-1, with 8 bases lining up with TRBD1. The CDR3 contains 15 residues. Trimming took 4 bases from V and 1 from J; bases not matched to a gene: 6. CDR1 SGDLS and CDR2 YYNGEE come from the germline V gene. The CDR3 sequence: CASSSSGTGNTEAFF. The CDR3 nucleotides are TGTGCCAGCAGCTCCTCCGGGACAGGGAACACTGAAGCTTTCTTT.

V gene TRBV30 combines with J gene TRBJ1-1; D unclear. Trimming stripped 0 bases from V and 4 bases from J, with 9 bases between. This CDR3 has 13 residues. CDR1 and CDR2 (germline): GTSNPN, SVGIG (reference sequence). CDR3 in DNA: TGTGCCTGGAGTGTACAACCGGGCACTGAAGCTTTCTTT. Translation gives CAWSVQPGTEAFF. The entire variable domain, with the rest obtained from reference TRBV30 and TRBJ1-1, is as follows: SQTIHQWPATLVQPVGSPLSLECTVEGTSNPNLYWYRQAAGRGLQLLFYSVGIGQISSEVPQNLSASRPQDRQFILSSKKLLLSDSGFYLCAWSVQPGTEAFFGQGTRLTVV.

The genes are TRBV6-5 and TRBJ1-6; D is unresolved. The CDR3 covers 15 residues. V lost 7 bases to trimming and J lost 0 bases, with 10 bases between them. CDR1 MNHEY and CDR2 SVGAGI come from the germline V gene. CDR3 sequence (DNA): TGTGCCAGCAATCCGACTTCCTCCTATAATTCACCCCTCCACTTT. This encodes CASNPTSSYNSPLHF.

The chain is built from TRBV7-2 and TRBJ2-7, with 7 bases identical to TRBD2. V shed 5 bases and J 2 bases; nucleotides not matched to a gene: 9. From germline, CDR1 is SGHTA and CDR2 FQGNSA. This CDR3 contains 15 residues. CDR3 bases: TGTGCCAGCAGCCCCGCGCTAGCGGTAACCTACGAGCAGTACTTC. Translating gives CASSPALAVTYEQYF.

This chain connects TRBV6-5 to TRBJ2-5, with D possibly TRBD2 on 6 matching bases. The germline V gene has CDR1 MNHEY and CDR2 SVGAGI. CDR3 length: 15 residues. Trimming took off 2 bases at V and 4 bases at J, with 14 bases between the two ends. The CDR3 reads CASSYKVPEGETQYF. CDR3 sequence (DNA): TGTGCCAGCAGTTACAAGGTTCCGGAGGGAGAGACCCAGTACTTC.

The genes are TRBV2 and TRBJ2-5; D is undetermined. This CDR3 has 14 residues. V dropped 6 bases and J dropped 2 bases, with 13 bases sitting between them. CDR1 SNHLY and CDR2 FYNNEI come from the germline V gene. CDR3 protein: CASRFGETQETQYF. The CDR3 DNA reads TGTGCCAGCAGGTTCGGAGAGACTCAAGAGACCCAGTACTTC.